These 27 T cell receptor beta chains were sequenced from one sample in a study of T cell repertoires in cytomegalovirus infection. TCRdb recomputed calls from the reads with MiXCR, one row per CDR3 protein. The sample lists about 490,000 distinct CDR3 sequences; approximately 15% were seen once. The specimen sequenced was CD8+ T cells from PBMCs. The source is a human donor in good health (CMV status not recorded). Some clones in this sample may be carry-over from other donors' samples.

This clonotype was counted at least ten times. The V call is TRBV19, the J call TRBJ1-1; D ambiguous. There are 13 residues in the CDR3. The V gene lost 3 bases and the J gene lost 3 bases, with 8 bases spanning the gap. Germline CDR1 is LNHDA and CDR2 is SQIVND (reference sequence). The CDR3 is CASSIGRDTEAFF. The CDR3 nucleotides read TGTGCCAGTAGTATTGGAAGGGACACTGAAGCTTTCTTT.

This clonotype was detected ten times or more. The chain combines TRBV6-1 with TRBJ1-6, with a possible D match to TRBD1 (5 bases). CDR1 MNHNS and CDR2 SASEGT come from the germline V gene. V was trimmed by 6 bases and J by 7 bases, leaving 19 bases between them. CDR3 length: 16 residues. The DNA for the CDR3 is TGTGCCAGCAGCACCCTAAAGGTCAGGGAAAATTCACCCCTCCACTTT. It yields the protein CASSTLKVRENSPLHF.

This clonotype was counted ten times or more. For the CDR3, the DNA is TGTGCCAGCAGTTTGAGTCAGGGGAGGATCTACGAGCAGTACTTC. Translation gives CASSLSQGRIYEQYF. The chain uses TRBV12-3 or TRBV12-4 and TRBJ2-7; D may match TRBD1 or TRBD2 (6 bases each). The germline V and J ends were trimmed by 3 bases and 3 bases, with 15 bases remaining between them. The CDR3 loop spans 15 amino acids.

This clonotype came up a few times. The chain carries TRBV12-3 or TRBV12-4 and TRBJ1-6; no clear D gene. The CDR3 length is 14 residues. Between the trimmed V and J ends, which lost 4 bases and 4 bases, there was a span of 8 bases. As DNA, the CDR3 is TGTGCCAGCAGTTCCGGAATTTATAATTCACCCCTCCACTTT. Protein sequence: CASSSGIYNSPLHF.

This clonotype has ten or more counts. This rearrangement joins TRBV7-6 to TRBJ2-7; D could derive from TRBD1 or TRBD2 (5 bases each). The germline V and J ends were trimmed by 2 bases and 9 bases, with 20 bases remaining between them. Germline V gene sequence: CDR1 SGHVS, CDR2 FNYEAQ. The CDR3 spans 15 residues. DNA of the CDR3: TGTGCCAGCAGCTTATCAGGGACCAACCCTCGGAGGCAGTACTTC. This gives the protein CASSLSGTNPRRQYF.

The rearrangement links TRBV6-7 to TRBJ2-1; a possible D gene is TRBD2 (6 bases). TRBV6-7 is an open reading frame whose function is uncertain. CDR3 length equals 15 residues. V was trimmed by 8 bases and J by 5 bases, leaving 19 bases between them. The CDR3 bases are TGTGCCAGCCTCGGGACCGGGACTCCCCACAATGAGCAGTTCTTC. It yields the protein CASLGTGTPHNEQFF.

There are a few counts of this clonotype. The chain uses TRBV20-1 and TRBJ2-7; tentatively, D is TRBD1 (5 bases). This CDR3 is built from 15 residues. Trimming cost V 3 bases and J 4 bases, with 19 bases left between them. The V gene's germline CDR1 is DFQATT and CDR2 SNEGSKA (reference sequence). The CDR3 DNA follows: TGCAGTGCTAGTAACCCAGGGCCCGTTAATTACGAGCAGTACTTC. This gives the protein CSASNPGPVNYEQYF.

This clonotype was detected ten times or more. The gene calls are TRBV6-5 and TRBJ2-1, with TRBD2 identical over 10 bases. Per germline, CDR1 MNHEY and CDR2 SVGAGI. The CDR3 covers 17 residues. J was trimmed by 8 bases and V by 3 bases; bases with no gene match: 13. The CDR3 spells CASSYSAGGPPGDEQFF. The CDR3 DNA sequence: TGTGCCAGCAGTTATTCAGCGGGAGGGCCGCCGGGCGATGAGCAGTTCTTC.

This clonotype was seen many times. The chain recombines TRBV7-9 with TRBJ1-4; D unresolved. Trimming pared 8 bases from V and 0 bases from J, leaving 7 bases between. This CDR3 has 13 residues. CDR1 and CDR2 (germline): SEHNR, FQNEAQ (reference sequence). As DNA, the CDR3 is TGTGCCAGCGCCGGGGCAACTAATGAAAAACTGTTTTTT. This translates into CASAGATNEKLFF.

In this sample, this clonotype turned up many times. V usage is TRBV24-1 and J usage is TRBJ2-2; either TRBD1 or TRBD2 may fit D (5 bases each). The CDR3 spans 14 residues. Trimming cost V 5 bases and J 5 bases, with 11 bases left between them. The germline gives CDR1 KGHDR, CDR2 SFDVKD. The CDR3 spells CATSGPGPTGELFF. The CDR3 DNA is TGTGCCACCAGTGGGCCGGGACCTACCGGGGAGCTGTTTTTT.

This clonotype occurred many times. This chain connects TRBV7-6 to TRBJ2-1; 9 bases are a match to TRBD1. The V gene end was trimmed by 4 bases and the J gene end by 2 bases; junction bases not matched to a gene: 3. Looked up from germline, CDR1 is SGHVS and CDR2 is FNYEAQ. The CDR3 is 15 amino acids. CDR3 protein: CASSSRQGAYNEQFF. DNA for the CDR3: TGTGCCAGCAGCTCCCGACAGGGGGCCTACAATGAGCAGTTCTTC. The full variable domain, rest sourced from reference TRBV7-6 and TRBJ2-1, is GAGVSQSPRYKVTKRGQDVALRCDPISGHVSLYWYRQALGQGPEFLTYFNYEAQQDKSGLPNDRFSAERPEGSISTLTIQRTEQRDSAMYRCASSSRQGAYNEQFFGPGTRLTVL.

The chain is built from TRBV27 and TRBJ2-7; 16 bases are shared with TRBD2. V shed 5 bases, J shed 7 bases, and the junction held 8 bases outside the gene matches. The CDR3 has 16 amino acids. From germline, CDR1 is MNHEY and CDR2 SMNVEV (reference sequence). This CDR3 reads CASSKPGLAGGREQYF. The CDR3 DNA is TGTGCCAGCAGTAAACCGGGACTAGCGGGAGGGAGGGAGCAGTACTTC.

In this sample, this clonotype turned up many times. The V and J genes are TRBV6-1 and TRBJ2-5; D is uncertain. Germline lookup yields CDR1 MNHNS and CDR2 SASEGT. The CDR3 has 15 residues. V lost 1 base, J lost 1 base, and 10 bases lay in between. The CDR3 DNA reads TGTGCCAGCAGTGAAGGAGGCCGGGTCCAAGAGACCCAGTACTTC. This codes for CASSEGGRVQETQYF.

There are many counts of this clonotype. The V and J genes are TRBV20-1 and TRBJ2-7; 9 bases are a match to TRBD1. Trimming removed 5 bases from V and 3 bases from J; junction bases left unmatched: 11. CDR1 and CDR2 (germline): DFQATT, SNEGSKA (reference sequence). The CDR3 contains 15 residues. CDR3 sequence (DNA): TGCAGTGCTTCGGGGACAGGGTTGTGGCTCTACGAGCAGTACTTC. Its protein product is CSASGTGLWLYEQYF.

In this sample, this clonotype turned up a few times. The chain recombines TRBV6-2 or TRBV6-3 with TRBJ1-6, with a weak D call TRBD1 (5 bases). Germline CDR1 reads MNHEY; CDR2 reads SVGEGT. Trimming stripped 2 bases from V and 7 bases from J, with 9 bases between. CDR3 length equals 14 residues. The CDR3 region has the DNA TGTGCCAGCAGTTACCGGGACCGAAATTCACCCCTCCACTTT. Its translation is CASSYRDRNSPLHF.

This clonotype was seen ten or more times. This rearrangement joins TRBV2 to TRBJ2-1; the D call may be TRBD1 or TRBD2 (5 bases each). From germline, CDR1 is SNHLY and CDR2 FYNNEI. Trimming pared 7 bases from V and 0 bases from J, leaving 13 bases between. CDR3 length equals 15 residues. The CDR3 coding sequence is TGTGCCAGCAAGACGGGACCGAGCTCCTACAATGAGCAGTTCTTC. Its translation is CASKTGPSSYNEQFF.

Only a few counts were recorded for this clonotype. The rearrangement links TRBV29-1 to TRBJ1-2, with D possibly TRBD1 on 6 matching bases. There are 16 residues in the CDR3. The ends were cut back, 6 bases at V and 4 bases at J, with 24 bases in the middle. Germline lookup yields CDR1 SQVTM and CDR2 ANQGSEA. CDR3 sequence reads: CSVDGGHRQDGYGYTF. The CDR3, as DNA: TGCAGCGTGGACGGGGGACACCGACAGGACGGCTATGGCTACACCTTC.

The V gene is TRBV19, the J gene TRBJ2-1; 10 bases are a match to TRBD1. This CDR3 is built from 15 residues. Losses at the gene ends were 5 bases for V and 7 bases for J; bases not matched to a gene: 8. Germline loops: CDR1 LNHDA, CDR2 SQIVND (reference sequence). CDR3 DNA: TGTGCCAGTAGTGCCTACCGGGACAGGGGTAATGAGCAGTTCTTC. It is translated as CASSAYRDRGNEQFF.

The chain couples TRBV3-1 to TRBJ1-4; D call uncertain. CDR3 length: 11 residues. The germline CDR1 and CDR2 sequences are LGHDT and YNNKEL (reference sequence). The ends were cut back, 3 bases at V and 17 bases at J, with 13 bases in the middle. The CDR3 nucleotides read TGTGCCAGCAGCCATGAGTCCCCCGGTTTTTTT. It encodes CASSHESPGFF.

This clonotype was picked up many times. CDR3 protein: CASSYRGLGSPLHF. CDR3 bases: TGTGCCAGCAGTTACCGGGGGTTGGGTTCACCCCTCCACTTT. The chain links TRBV6-5 to TRBJ1-6; D possibly corresponds to TRBD1 (5 bases). The CDR3 runs to 14 residues. Germline values: CDR1 MNHEY, CDR2 SVGAGI. V lost 2 bases to trimming and J lost 9 bases, with 11 bases between them.

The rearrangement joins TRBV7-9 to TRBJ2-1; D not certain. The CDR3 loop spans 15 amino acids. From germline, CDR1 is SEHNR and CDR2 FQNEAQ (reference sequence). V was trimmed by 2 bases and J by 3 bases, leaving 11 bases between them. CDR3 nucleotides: TGTGCCAGCAGCTTAAGTTTATCCGGCTACAATGAGCAGTTCTTC. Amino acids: CASSLSLSGYNEQFF.

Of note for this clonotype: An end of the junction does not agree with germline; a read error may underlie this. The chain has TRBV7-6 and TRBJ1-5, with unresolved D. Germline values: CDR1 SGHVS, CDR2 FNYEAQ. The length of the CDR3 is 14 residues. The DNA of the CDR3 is TGTGCCAGCAGCCAAGTGGGAAGCAATCAGCTCCAGCATTTT. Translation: CASSQVGSNQLQHF. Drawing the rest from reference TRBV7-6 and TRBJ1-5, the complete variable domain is GAGVSQSPRYKVTKRGQDVALRCDPISGHVSLYWYRQALGQGPEFLTYFNYEAQQDKSGLPNDRFSAERPEGSISTLTIQRTEQRDSAMYRCASSQVGSNQLQHFGDGTRLSIL.

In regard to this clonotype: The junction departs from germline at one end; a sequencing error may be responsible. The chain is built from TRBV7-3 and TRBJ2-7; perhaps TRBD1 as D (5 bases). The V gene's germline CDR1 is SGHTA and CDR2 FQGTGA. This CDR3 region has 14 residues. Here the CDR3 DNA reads TGTGCCAGCAGCTTAGTAGGGGATAGCTACGAGCGGTACTTC. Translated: CASSLVGDSYERYF.

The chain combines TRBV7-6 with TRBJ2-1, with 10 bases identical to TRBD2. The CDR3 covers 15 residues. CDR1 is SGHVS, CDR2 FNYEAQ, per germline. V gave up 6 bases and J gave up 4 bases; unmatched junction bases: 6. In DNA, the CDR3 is TGTGCCAGCAGGCGAGCGGGGGGGCATTACAATGAGCAGTTCTTC. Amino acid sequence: CASRRAGGHYNEQFF.

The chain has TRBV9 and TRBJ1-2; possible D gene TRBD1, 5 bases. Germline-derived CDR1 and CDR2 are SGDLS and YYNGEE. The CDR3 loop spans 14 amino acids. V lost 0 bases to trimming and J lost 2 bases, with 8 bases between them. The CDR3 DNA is TGTGCCAGCAGCGTAGAGGAGGGGAACTATGGCTACACCTTC. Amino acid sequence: CASSVEEGNYGYTF.

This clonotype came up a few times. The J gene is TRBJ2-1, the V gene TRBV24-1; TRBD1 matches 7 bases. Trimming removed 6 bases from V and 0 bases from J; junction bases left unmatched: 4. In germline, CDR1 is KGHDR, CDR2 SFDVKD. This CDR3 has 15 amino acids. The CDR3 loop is CATSSGTASYNEQFF. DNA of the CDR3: TGTGCCACCAGTTCCGGGACAGCCTCCTACAATGAGCAGTTCTTC.

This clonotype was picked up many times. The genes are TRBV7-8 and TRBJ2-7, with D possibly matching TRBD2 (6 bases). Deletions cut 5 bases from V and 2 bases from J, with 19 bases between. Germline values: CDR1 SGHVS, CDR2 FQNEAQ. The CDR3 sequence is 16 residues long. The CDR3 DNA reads TGTGCCAGCAGCCTACGGGGGAGTTCTACCCCCTACGAGCAGTACTTC. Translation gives CASSLRGSSTPYEQYF. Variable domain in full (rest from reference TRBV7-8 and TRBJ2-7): GAGVSQSPRYKVAKRGQDVALRCDPISGHVSLFWYQQALGQGPEFLTYFQNEAQLDKSGLPSDRFFAERPEGSVSTLKIQRTQQEDSAVYLCASSLRGSSTPYEQYFGPGTRLTVT.